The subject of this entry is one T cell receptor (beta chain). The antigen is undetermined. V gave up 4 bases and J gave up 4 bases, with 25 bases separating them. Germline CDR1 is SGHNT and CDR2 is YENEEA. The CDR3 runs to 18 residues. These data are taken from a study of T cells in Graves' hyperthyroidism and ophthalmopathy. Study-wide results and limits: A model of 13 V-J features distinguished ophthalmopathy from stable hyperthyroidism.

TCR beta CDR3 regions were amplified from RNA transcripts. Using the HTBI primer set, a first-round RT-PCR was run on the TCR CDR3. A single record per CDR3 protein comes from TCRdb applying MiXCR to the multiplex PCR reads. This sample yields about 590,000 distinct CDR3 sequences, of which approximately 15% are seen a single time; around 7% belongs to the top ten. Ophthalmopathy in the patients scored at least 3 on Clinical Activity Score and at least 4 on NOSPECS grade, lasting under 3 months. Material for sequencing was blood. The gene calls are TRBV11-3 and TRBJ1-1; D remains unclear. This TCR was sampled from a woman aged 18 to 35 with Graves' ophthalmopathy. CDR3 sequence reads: CASSSPLGWGRRSTEAFF. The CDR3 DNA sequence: TGTGCCAGCAGCTCTCCATTAGGTTGGGGAAGAAGGAGCACTGAAGCTTTCTTT. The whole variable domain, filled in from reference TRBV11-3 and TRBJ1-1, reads EAGVVQSPRYKIIEKKQPVAFWCNPISGHNTLYWYLQNLGQGPELLIRYENEEAVDDSQLPKDRFSAERLKGVDSTLKIQPAELGDSAVYLCASSSPLGWGRRSTEAFFGQGTRLTVV.